Below are 24 T cell receptor beta chains sequenced from a single sample in a study of chemoradiotherapy in HPV16-positive cancers. Assay used: immunoSEQ multiplex PCR; TCRdb lists only in-frame clones, some missing. Of fewer than 20,000 clones listed, approximately 79% are singletons. This sample was obtained from a patient who underwent chemoradiotherapy. These receptors came from a human donor with HPV-associated anogenital cancer.

V is TRBV28 and J is TRBJ1-3; D is unresolved. The CDR3 sequence is 14 residues long. In germline, CDR1 is MDHEN, CDR2 SYDVKM. The ends were cut back, 6 bases at V and 4 bases at J, with 13 bases in the middle. CDR3 DNA: TGTGCCAGCAGAGAACCAGGATGGGGAAACACCATATATTTT. It encodes CASREPGWGNTIYF.

The rearrangement links TRBV7-9 to TRBJ1-1; no reliable D call. V gave up 5 bases and J gave up 0 bases, with 7 bases separating them. The CDR3 consists of 13 residues. CDR1 and CDR2 from the germline V gene are SEHNR and FQNEAQ (reference sequence). CDR3 in DNA: TGTGCCAGCAGCCATTTTTTGAACACTGAAGCTTTCTTT. This sequence encodes CASSHFLNTEAFF.

The DNA for the CDR3 is TGTGCCTGGAGTGTGGCAGGGCAATTCAATCAGCCCCAGCATTTT. It translates to CAWSVAGQFNQPQHF. V usage is TRBV30 and J usage is TRBJ1-5; TRBD1 is a possible D gene (5 bases). The germline V gene has CDR1 GTSNPN and CDR2 SVGIG (reference sequence). V was clipped by 0 bases and J by 3 bases, with 12 bases between them. The CDR3 loop spans 15 amino acids.

This rearrangement joins TRBV9 to TRBJ2-5; D is possibly TRBD2 (5 bases). CDR1 and CDR2 (germline): SGDLS, YYNGEE. This CDR3 has 13 residues. Trimming stripped 3 bases from V and 5 bases from J, with 11 bases between. The CDR3 coding sequence is TGTGCCAGCAGCGGGTCGGGGAGCGAGACCCAGTACTTC. Its translation: CASSGSGSETQYF.

V gene TRBV28 combines with J gene TRBJ1-5; D may be TRBD1 (5 bases). The germline V gene encodes CDR1 MDHEN and CDR2 SYDVKM. V shed 3 bases and J shed 5 bases, with 14 bases lying between them. The CDR3 covers 15 residues. The CDR3 sequence is CASSFPGGGDQPQHF. The CDR3 DNA reads as TGTGCCAGCAGTTTCCCCGGCGGGGGAGATCAGCCCCAGCATTTT.

The rearrangement uses TRBV7-2 and TRBJ2-7, with 8 bases that match TRBD1. The trim removed 1 base at V and 5 bases at J, leaving 7 bases unmatched. This CDR3 has 15 residues. CDR1 and CDR2 (germline): SGHTA, FQGNSA. The CDR3 DNA follows: TGTGCCAGCAGCTTAGGTGGCAGGGGGCAGGACGAGCAGTACTTC. It translates to CASSLGGRGQDEQYF.

This chain uses TRBV2 with TRBJ2-6; no clear D. Trimming pared 7 bases from V and 5 bases from J, leaving 12 bases between. The CDR3 consists of 14 residues. Germline lookup yields CDR1 SNHLY and CDR2 FYNNEI. The CDR3 nucleotides are TGTGCCAGCATGTTGCGGCCCTGGGCCAACGTCCTGACTTTC. It codes for CASMLRPWANVLTF.

The chain recombines TRBV7-9 with TRBJ1-6; TRBD1 might be the D (5 bases). Trimming left V 5 bases short and J 13 bases short, with 15 bases between. This CDR3 contains 13 residues. Germline V gene sequence: CDR1 SEHNR, CDR2 FQNEAQ (reference sequence). The CDR3 region is CASSPGQMDPLHF. The CDR3 coding sequence is TGTGCCAGCAGCCCCGGACAAATGGATCCCCTCCACTTT.

The rearrangement uses TRBV6-5 and TRBJ2-3; 7 positions agree with TRBD2. V lost 4 bases, J lost 2 bases, and 6 bases stayed unmatched. Germline assignment: CDR1 MNHEY and CDR2 SVGAGI. The CDR3 spans 15 residues. The CDR3 sequence: CASSSTSAPTDTQYF. CDR3 nucleotide sequence: TGTGCCAGCAGTTCCACTAGCGCCCCCACAGATACGCAGTATTTT.

The chain couples TRBV29-1 to TRBJ1-2; D is possibly TRBD1 (6 bases). Germline assignment: CDR1 SQVTM and CDR2 ANQGSEA. Trimming cost V 4 bases and J 3 bases, with 15 bases left between them. The CDR3 has 14 residues. The CDR3 nucleotides read TGCAGCGTTGTTGGGGGGGCGCGAGACTATGGCTACACCTTC. Amino acid sequence: CSVVGGARDYGYTF.

The genes are TRBV15 and TRBJ2-3; 10 bases fit TRBD2. Germline-derived CDR1 and CDR2 are LNHNV and YYDKDF (reference sequence). This CDR3 spans 17 amino acids. With 0 bases clipped from V and 8 bases from J, the junction kept 11 bases outside the gene matches. For the CDR3, the DNA is TGTGCCACCAGCAGAGATCGCACTAGCGGGGACCGGGGTACGCAGTATTTT. Protein sequence: CATSRDRTSGDRGTQYF.

This clone was counted only a few times. V gene TRBV7-9 combines with J gene TRBJ1-1, with D tentatively TRBD1 (6 bases). The CDR3 runs to 14 residues. Germline lookup yields CDR1 SEHNR and CDR2 FQNEAQ (reference sequence). V lost 5 bases, J lost 3 bases, and 13 bases lay in between. This chain's CDR3 is CASSGGAGHTEAFF. CDR3 DNA sequence: TGTGCCAGCAGCGGGGGGGCCGGGCACACTGAAGCTTTCTTT.

Here the CDR3 reads CASSRLAGTDTQYF. The CDR3 DNA is TGTGCCAGCAGCCGACTAGCGGGCACAGATACGCAGTATTTT. The chain joins TRBV6-6 to TRBJ2-3; TRBD2 matches 9 bases. Per the germline V gene, CDR1 is MNHNY and CDR2 is SVGAGI (reference sequence). The CDR3 is 14 residues long. The V and J ends lost 6 bases and 1 base, in that order; junction bases with no gene match: 2.

CDR3 sequence reads: CSAQRGYTF. In DNA, the CDR3 is TGCAGCGCCCAACGGGGCTACACCTTC. J is TRBJ1-2 and V is TRBV29-1; no reliable D call. The V gene's germline CDR1 is SQVTM and CDR2 ANQGSEA. V was cut by 7 bases and J by 8 bases, with 8 bases left in between. CDR3 length: 9 residues.

The V call is TRBV5-1, the J call TRBJ2-7; D remains ambiguous. Germline CDR1 SGHRS, CDR2 YFSETQ. Trimming took off 3 bases at V and 6 bases at J, with 19 bases between the two ends. This CDR3 has 15 amino acids. CDR3 nucleotide sequence: TGCGCCAGCAGCTCCTCTCCAGTAAGAGCCGGCGAGCAGTACTTC. This encodes CASSSSPVRAGEQYF.

This clone was picked up one time. The chain uses TRBV28 and TRBJ2-5; D may correspond to TRBD1 or TRBD2 (6 bases each). CDR3 length equals 14 residues. The germline CDR1 and CDR2 sequences are MDHEN and SYDVKM. Trimming removed 7 bases from V and 4 bases from J, with 16 bases in between. The CDR3 reads CASNRGGGLETQYF. CDR3 nucleotides: TGTGCCAGCAATCGTGGAGGGGGGTTAGAGACCCAGTACTTC.

The chain uses TRBV2 and TRBJ1-3; a possible D gene is TRBD1 (5 bases). In germline, CDR1 is SNHLY, CDR2 FYNNEI. V was trimmed by 6 bases and J by 2 bases, leaving 11 bases between them. This CDR3 contains 14 residues. The CDR3 spells CASRPQGPGNTIYF. CDR3 DNA: TGTGCCAGCAGACCGCAGGGCCCTGGAAACACCATATATTTT.

The gene calls are TRBV5-6 and TRBJ2-5, with D tentatively TRBD2 (7 bases). This CDR3 is 17 amino acids long. From germline, CDR1 is SGHDT and CDR2 YYEEEE. V was clipped by 0 bases and J by 8 bases, with 23 bases between them. CDR3 residues: CASSLVIGGPNLLTQYF. The CDR3 DNA is TGTGCCAGCAGCTTGGTTATCGGGGGGCCCAATCTCCTTACCCAGTACTTC.

V is TRBV30 and J is TRBJ1-6; a weak D match, TRBD1 (5 bases). V was trimmed by 0 bases and J by 3 bases, leaving 24 bases between them. Germline values: CDR1 GTSNPN, CDR2 SVGIG (reference sequence). CDR3 length equals 20 residues. This CDR3 is CAWSVIPDGSGARYNSPLHF. CDR3 DNA sequence: TGTGCCTGGAGTGTAATCCCGGATGGGAGCGGGGCCCGCTATAATTCACCCCTCCACTTT.

The chain links TRBV9 to TRBJ2-3; D uncertain. This CDR3 is built from 16 residues. The germline CDR1 and CDR2 sequences are SGDLS and YYNGEE. V was shortened by 0 bases and J by 2 bases, with 13 bases between the two germline ends. CDR3 in amino acids: CASSVGQRKPTDTQYF. CDR3 nucleotide sequence: TGTGCCAGCAGCGTAGGGCAGAGAAAGCCCACAGATACGCAGTATTTT.

V is TRBV4-2 and J is TRBJ2-7; tentative D call: TRBD2 (7 bases). V shed 2 bases and J shed 2 bases, with 13 bases lying between them. CDR1 and CDR2 (germline): LGHNA, YNFKEQ. CDR3 size: 15 residues. The CDR3 nucleotides read TGTGCCAGCAGCCAATCGGCGGGGGACACCTACGAGCAGTACTTC. Its translation: CASSQSAGDTYEQYF.

This sequence joins TRBV28 and TRBJ1-6; D call uncertain. The CDR3 is made up of 14 amino acids. In germline, CDR1 is MDHEN, CDR2 SYDVKM. The ends were cut back, 2 bases at V and 9 bases at J, with 11 bases in the middle. The CDR3 is CASSLARPSSPLHF. In DNA form, the CDR3 reads TGTGCCAGCAGTTTAGCCCGTCCTTCTTCACCCCTCCACTTT.

This clone was observed once. The CDR3 loop is CASSSPGHLGNQPQHF. CDR3 coding DNA: TGTGCCAGTAGTTCCCCGGGACATTTGGGCAATCAGCCCCAGCATTTT. The V call is TRBV19, the J call TRBJ1-5; weak D call: TRBD1 (6 bases). CDR1 LNHDA and CDR2 SQIVND come from the germline V gene (reference sequence). Trimming shortened V by 5 bases and J by 2 bases, and 16 bases separated the two germline ends. This CDR3 is 16 amino acids long. Combining the CDR3 with reference TRBV19 and TRBJ1-5 gives the whole variable domain DGGITQSPKYLFRKEGQNVTLSCEQNLNHDAMYWYRQDPGQGLRLIYYSQIVNDFQKGDIAEGYSVSREKKESFPLTVTSAQKNPTAFYLCASSSPGHLGNQPQHFGDGTRLSIL.

This clone appeared a single time. This sequence joins TRBV28 and TRBJ2-3, with D maybe TRBD1 (6 bases). Germline loops: CDR1 MDHEN, CDR2 SYDVKM. V was clipped by 4 bases and J by 1 base, with 15 bases between them. The CDR3 is 16 amino acids. For the CDR3, the DNA is TGTGCCAGCAGTTCCCTCCGGACAGTCGGCACAGATACGCAGTATTTT. It encodes CASSSLRTVGTDTQYF.